A selection of T cell receptor beta chains follows, all from one sample in a study of shared clonotypes between healthy human individuals. TCRdb's copy holds only in-frame clones and misses some; the assay was immunoSEQ multiplex PCR. Of about 1 million clones in the sample, around four fifths were seen once. Sequencing was carried out using memory CD4+ T cells sorted from blood. These receptors all stem from a man aged 18 to 30 in good health. Each CDR3 is given with its conserved first and last residue. A D gene is named only where the DNA matches it firmly. Expanded clones get a size class; other rows say once, few or many, or leave the size out.

D	size	length	V	J	CDR3	DNA
.	.	14	TRBV9	TRBJ2-3	CASSPDSILDTQYF	TGTGCCAGCAGCCCAGACTCGATATTGGATACGCAGTATTTT
TRBD1	few	15	TRBV28	TRBJ1-3	CASRPTGGAGNTIYF	TGTGCCAGCAGACCGACAGGGGGCGCCGGAAACACCATATATTTT
TRBD1	.	14	TRBV27	TRBJ1-1	CASSPDRGLTEAFF	TGTGCCAGCAGTCCGGACAGGGGGCTCACTGAAGCTTTCTTT
.	.	15	TRBV7-8	TRBJ1-1	CASSLDRGMNTEAFF	TGTGCCAGCAGCTTAGATCGGGGGATGAACACTGAAGCTTTCTTT
.	.	16	TRBV9	TRBJ1-3	CASSVADSTSGNTIYF	TGTGCCAGCAGCGTAGCTGACAGTACCTCTGGAAACACCATATATTTT
TRBD2	.	16	TRBV9	TRBJ2-5	CASSVGSGRAEETQYF	TGTGCCAGCAGCGTGGGTAGCGGGAGGGCCGAAGAGACCCAGTACTTC
TRBD1	many	16	TRBV5-5	TRBJ1-5	CASSSIPGQGNQPQHF	TGTGCCAGCAGCTCTATACCCGGACAGGGCAATCAGCCCCAGCATTTT
.	.	12	TRBV6-1	TRBJ2-4	CASSDEVGIQYF	TGTGCCAGCAGTGATGAAGTCGGGATTCAGTACTTC
.	few	14	TRBV4-3	TRBJ2-7	CASSQVPGSNEQYF	TGCGCCAGCAGCCAAGTCCCAGGGTCCAACGAGCAGTACTTC
.	.	16	TRBV27	TRBJ2-6	CASSFRGGSGANVLTF	TGTGCCAGCAGTTTCAGGGGGGGCTCTGGGGCCAACGTCCTGACTTTC
TRBD1	.	13	TRBV27	TRBJ1-6	CASSLRGHSPLHF	TGTGCCAGCAGCCTAAGGGGGCATTCACCCCTCCACTTT
TRBD1	.	17	TRBV28	TRBJ1-4	CASSSTGLASTHEKLFF	TGTGCCAGCAGTTCGACAGGGTTGGCCTCCACTCATGAAAAACTGTTTTTT
.	once	14	TRBV19	TRBJ1-1	CASSIQMASTEAFF	TGTGCCAGTAGTATACAGATGGCGAGCACTGAAGCTTTCTTT
.	.	15	TRBV11-2	TRBJ2-7	CASSFGRVVVGEQYF	TGTGCCAGCAGCTTCGGGCGCGTGGTAGTCGGCGAGCAGTACTTC
TRBD1	.	15	TRBV27	TRBJ1-3	CASRLRQGSGNTIYF	TGTGCCAGCCGCCTTCGACAGGGCTCAGGAAACACCATATATTTT
TRBD2	few	17	TRBV5-1	TRBJ2-2	CASSVGTSSITTGELFF	TGCGCCAGCAGCGTAGGGACTAGCTCCATAACCACCGGGGAGCTGTTTTTT
TRBD1	.	14	TRBV6-5	TRBJ2-2	CASTDRGGTGELFF	TGTGCCAGCACTGACAGGGGAGGTACCGGGGAGCTGTTTTTT
.	.	16	TRBV21-1	TRBJ2-7	CASSKGGEGCGYEQYF	TGTGCCAGCAGCAAAGGGGGGGAGGGCTGCGGATACGAGCAGTACTTC
.	.	11	TRBV30	TRBJ2-7	CAWSRSPEQYF	TGTGCCTGGAGTAGGAGCCCCGAGCAGTACTTC
.	.	12	TRBV28	TRBJ1-1	CASSLLGGGAFF	TGTGCCAGCAGTTTATTGGGGGGTGGAGCTTTCTTT
TRBD2	.	15	TRBV5-1	TRBJ2-7	CASSLDTSGTYEQYF	TGCGCCAGCAGCTTGGATACTAGCGGGACCTACGAGCAGTACTTC
TRBD1	.	14	TRBV5-4	TRBJ1-1	CASSFDRESTEAFF	TGTGCCAGCAGCTTCGACAGGGAATCGACTGAAGCTTTCTTT
.	.	15	TRBV5-4	TRBJ1-5	CASSVAGRSNQPQHF	TGTGCCAGCAGCGTGGCGGGGCGTAGCAATCAGCCCCAGCATTTT
.	.	15	TRBV10-3	TRBJ2-3	CAIRAPPPKGDTQYF	TGTGCCATCAGGGCCCCGCCGCCGAAGGGCGATACGCAGTATTTT
.	few	17	TRBV27	TRBJ1-4	CASSLSRQGLTNEKLFF	TGTGCCAGCAGTTTATCGAGGCAGGGGCTAACTAATGAAAAACTGTTTTTT
.	.	12	TRBV30	TRBJ2-7	CAWAPDNYEQYF	TGTGCCTGGGCTCCGGACAACTACGAGCAGTACTTC
.	.	14	TRBV6-1	TRBJ1-2	CASSEPDRSYGYTF	TGTGCCAGCAGTGAACCCGACAGGAGCTATGGCTACACCTTC
.	.	13	TRBV30	TRBJ1-1	CAWSVKVNTEAFF	TGTGCCTGGAGTGTAAAGGTCAACACTGAAGCTTTCTTT
.	.	11	TRBV12-5	TRBJ2-7	CASGSAGTQYF	TGTGCTAGTGGTTCCGCCGGGACACAGTACTTC
.	.	16	TRBV4-3	TRBJ2-1	CASSQEGRGAGNEQFF	TGCGCCAGCAGCCAAGAAGGACGTGGGGCGGGAAATGAGCAGTTCTTC
.	.	12	TRBV7-2	TRBJ2-7	CASSSFRGEQYF	TGTGCCAGCAGCTCCTTTCGGGGGGAGCAGTACTTC
.	few	13	TRBV7-7	TRBJ2-3	CASSRRGADTQYF	TGTGCTAGCAGCCGCCGCGGGGCGGATACGCAGTATTTT
TRBD1	.	14	TRBV2	TRBJ1-4	CASSPRTGSEKLFF	TGTGCCAGCAGTCCTCGGACAGGGTCCGAAAAACTGTTTTTT
TRBD2	.	16	TRBV5-1	TRBJ2-5	CASSVAGGPRTETQYF	TGCGCCAGCTCGGTCGCGGGAGGACCGAGGACCGAGACCCAGTACTTC
.	.	14	TRBV13	TRBJ1-6	CASSFSRDRSPLHF	TGTGCCAGCAGCTTTTCGAGGGATCGATCACCCCTCCACTTT
.	.	11	TRBV20-1	TRBJ2-7	CSARDPYEQYF	TGCAGTGCTAGAGATCCGTACGAGCAGTACTTC
.	.	11	TRBV5-3	TRBJ2-5	CARSFQETQYF	TGTGCCAGAAGCTTCCAAGAGACCCAGTACTTC
.	many	15	TRBV5-1	TRBJ1-1	CASATGFAANTEAFF	TGCGCCAGCGCAACAGGATTTGCCGCGAACACTGAAGCTTTCTTT
.	.	15	TRBV5-4	TRBJ1-1	CASTRDGPQNTEAFF	TGTGCCAGCACCCGGGATGGCCCCCAGAACACTGAAGCTTTCTTT
.	.	14	TRBV28	TRBJ2-1	CASSSGYSYNEQFF	TGTGCCAGCAGTTCGGGGTACTCCTACAATGAGCAGTTCTTC
TRBD1	few	14	TRBV5-4	TRBJ2-2	CASTNRGDTGELFF	TGTGCCAGCACCAACAGGGGGGACACCGGGGAGCTGTTTTTT
TRBD1	.	15	TRBV6-5	TRBJ1-2	CASTSMGQGARGYTF	TGTGCCAGCACATCAATGGGACAGGGGGCTAGGGGCTACACCTTC